This record looks at one T cell receptor beta chain sequence and its context. The record originates from a study of cytomegalovirus exposure and HLA in healthy donors. The V end was cut by 8 bases, the J end by 9 bases, with 14 bases between. CDR1 is MNHEY, CDR2 SVGAGI, per germline. This CDR3 has 12 residues. The study ran its PCR with 60 Vbeta and 13 Jbeta primers. Produced via immunoSEQ multiplex PCR; TCRdb's table is partial and in-frame only. The sample lists approximately 130,000 clones, 77% seen once, with 1.3% in the top ten. This receptor was obtained from a middle-aged woman in good health and CMV-seronegative. The V gene is TRBV6-5, the J gene TRBJ2-4, with D tentatively TRBD1 (5 bases). Sample: PBMCs. The chain's CDR3 is CASGAGVGIQYF. In DNA, the CDR3 is TGTGCCAGCGGGGCAGGCGTCGGCATTCAGTACTTC.